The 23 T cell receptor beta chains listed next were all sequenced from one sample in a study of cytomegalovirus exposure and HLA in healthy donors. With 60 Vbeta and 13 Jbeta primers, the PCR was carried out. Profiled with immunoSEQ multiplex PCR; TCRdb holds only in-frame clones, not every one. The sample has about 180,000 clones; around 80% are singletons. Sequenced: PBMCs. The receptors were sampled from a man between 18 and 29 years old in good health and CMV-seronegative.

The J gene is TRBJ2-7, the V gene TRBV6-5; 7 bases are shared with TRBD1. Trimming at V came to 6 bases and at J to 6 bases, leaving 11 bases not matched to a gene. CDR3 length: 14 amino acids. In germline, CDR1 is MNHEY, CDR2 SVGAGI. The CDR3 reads CASRKDRARGEQYF. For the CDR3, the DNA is TGTGCCAGCAGAAAAGACAGGGCTCGGGGCGAGCAGTACTTC.

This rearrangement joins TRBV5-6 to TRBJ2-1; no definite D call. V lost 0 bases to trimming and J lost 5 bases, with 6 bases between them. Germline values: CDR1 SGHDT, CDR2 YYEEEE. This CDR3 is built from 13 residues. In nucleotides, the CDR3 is TGTGCCAGCAGCTTGGGCAGAAACAATGAGCAGTTCTTC. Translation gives CASSLGRNNEQFF.

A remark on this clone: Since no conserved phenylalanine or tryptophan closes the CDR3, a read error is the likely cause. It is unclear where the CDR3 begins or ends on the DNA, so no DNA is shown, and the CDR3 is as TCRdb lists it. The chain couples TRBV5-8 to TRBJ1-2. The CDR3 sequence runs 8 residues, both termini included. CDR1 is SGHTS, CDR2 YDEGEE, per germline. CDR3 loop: CASSLELN.

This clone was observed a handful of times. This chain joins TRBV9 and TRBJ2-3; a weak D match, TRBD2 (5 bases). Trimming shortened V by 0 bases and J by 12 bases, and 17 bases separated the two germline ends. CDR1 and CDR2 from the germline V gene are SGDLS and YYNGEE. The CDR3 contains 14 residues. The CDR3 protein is CASSVGPDRGIQYF. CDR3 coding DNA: TGTGCCAGCAGCGTAGGCCCGGACCGGGGAATCCAGTATTTT.

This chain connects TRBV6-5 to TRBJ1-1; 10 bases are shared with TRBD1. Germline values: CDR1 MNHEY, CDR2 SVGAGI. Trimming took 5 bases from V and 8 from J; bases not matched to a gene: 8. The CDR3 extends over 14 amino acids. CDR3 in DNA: TGTGCCAGCAGTGAAGACAGGGGGCTAAGCGAAGCTTTCTTT. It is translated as CASSEDRGLSEAFF.

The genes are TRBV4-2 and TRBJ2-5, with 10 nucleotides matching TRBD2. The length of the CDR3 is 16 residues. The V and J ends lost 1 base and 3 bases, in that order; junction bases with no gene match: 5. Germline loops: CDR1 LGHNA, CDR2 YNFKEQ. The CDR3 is CASSQGALAGEETQYF. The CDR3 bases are TGTGCCAGCAGCCAAGGGGCGCTAGCGGGAGAAGAGACCCAGTACTTC.

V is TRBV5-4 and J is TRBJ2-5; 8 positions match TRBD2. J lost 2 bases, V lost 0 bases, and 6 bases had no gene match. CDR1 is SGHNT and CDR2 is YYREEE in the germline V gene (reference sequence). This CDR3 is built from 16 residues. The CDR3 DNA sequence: TGTGCCAGCAGCTTGGCGGGGGGGCCCTGGCAAGAGACCCAGTACTTC. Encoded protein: CASSLAGGPWQETQYF.

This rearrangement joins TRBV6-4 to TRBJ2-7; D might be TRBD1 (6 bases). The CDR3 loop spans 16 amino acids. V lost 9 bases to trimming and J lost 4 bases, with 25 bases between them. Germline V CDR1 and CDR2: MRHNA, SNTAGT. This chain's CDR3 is CASGLKGHPGEYEQYF. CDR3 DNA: TGTGCCAGTGGATTAAAGGGACATCCAGGGGAGTACGAGCAGTACTTC.

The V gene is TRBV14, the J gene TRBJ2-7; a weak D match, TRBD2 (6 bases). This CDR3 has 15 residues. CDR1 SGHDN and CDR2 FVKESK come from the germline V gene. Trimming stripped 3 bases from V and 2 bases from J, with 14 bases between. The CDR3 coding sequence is TGTGCCAGCAGCCATATTAGCGGAAAAACCTACGAGCAGTACTTC. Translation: CASSHISGKTYEQYF.

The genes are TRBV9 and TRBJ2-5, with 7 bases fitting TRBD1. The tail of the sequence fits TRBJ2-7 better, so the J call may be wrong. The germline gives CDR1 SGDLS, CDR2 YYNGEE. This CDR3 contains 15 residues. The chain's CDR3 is CASSVGGGTSYEQYF. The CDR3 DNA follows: TGTGCCAGCAGCGTAGGAGGGGGCACCTCCTACGAGCAGTACTTC.

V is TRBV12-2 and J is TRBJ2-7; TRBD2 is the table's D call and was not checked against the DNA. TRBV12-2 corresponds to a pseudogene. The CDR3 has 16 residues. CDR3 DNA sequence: TGTGCAAGTCGCTTCGTCCGGACGGGAGGTTTGGACGAGCAGTACTTC. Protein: CASRFVRTGGLDEQYF.

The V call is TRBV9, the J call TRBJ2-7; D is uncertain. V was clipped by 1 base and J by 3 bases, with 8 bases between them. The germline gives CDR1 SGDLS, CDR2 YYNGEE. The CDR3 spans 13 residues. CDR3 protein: CASSVTPVYEQYF. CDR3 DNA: TGTGCCAGCAGCGTAACACCTGTCTACGAGCAGTACTTC. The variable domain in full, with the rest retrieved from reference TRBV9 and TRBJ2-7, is DSGVTQTPKHLITATGQRVTLRCSPRSGDLSVYWYQQSLDQGLQFLIQYYNGEERAKGNILERFSAQQFPDLHSELNLSSLELGDSALYFCASSVTPVYEQYFGPGTRLTVT.

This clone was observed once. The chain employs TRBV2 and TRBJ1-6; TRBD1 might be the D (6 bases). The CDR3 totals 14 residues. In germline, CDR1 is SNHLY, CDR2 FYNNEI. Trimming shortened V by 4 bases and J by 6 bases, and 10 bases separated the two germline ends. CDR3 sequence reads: CASSGGTSNSPLHF. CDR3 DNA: TGTGCCAGCAGTGGGGGGACAAGTAATTCACCCCTCCACTTT.

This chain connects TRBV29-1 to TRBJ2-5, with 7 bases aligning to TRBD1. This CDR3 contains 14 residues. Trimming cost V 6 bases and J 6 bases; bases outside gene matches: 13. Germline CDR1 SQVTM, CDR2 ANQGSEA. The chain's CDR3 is CSVYTTGLTQTQYF. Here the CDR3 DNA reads TGCAGCGTCTACACGACAGGGCTCACACAGACCCAGTACTTC. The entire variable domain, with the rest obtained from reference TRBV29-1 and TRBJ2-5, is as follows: SAVISQKPSRDICQRGTSLTIQCQVDSQVTMMFWYRQQPGQSLTLIATANQGSEATYESGFVIDKFPISRPNLTFSTLTVSNMSPEDSSIYLCSVYTTGLTQTQYFGPGTRLLVL.

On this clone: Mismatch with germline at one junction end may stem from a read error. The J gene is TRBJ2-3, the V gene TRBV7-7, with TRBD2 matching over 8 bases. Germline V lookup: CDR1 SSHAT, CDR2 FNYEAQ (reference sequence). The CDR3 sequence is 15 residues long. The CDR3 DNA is TGTGCTAGCAGCTTAGGAGCGGGGGTCACAGATACGCAGTATTTT. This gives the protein CASSLGAGVTDTQYF.

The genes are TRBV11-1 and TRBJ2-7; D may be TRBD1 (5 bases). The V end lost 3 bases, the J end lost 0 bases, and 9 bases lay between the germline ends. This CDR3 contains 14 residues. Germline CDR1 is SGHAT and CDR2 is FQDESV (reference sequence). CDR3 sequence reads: CASSFDGHSYEQYF. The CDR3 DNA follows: TGTGCCAGCAGCTTTGACGGACACTCCTACGAGCAGTACTTC.

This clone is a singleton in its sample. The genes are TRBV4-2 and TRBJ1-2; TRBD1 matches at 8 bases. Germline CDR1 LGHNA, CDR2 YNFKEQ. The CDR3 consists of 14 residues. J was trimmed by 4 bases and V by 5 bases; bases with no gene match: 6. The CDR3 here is CASSSVDRGYGYTF. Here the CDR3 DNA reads TGTGCCAGCAGCTCGGTTGACAGGGGCTATGGCTACACCTTC.

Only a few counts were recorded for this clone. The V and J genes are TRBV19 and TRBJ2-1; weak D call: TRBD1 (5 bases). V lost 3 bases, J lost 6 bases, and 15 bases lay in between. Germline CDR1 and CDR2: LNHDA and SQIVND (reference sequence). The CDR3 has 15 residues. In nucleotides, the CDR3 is TGTGCCAGTAGTATCCCCAGGGTCATCATCAATGAGCAGTTCTTC. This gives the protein CASSIPRVIINEQFF.

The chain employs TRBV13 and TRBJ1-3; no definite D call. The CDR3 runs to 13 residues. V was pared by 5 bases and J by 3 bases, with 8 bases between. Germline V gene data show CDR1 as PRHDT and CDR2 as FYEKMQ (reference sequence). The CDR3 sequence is CASSPISGNTIYF. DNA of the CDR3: TGTGCCAGCAGCCCTATAAGTGGAAACACCATATATTTT.

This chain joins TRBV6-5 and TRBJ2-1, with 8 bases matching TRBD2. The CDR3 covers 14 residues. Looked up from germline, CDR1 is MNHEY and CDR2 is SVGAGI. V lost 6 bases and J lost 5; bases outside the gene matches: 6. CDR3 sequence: CASRVAGRDNEQFF. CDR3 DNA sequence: TGTGCCAGCAGGGTAGCGGGAAGGGACAATGAGCAGTTCTTC.

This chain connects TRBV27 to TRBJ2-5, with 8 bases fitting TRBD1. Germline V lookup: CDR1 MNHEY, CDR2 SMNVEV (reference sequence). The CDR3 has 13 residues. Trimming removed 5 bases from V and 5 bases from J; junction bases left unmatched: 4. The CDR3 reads CASSTGGDETQYF. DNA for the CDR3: TGTGCCAGCAGTACAGGGGGTGACGAGACCCAGTACTTC.

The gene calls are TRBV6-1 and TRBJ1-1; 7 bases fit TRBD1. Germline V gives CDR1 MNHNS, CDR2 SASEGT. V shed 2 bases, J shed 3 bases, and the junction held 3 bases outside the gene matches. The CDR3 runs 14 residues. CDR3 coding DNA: TGTGCCAGCAGTGAACGGCAGGGGGACACTGAAGCTTTCTTT. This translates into CASSERQGDTEAFF.

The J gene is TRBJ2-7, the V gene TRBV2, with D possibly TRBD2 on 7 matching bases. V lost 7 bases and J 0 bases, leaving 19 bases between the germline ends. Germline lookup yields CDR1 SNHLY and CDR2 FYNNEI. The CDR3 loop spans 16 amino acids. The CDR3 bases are TGTGCCAGCACTGGGGTTCGGGGGGCAACCTCCTACGAGCAGTACTTC. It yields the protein CASTGVRGATSYEQYF.